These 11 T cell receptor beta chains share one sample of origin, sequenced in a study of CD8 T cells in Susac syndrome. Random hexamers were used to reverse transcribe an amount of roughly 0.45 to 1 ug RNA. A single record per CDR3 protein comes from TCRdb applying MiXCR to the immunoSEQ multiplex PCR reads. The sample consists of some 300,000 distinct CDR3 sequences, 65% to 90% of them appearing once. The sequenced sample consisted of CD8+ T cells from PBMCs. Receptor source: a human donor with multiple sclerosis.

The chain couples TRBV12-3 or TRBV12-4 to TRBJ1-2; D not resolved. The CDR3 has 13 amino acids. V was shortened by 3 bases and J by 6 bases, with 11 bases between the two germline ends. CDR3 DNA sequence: TGTGCCAGCAGTTTTGCCAGGTACAATGGCTACACCTTC. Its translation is CASSFARYNGYTF.

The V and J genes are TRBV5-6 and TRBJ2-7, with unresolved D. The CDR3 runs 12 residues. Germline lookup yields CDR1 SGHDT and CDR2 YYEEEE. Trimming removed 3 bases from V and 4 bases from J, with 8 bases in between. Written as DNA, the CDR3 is TGTGCCAGCAGCTATAACAGATACGAGCAGTACTTC. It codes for CASSYNRYEQYF.

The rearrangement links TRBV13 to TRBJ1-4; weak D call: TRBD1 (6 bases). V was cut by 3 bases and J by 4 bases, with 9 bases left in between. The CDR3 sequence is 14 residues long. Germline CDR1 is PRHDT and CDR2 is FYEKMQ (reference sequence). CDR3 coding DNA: TGTGCCAGCAGCTTCGGGGGCTTTAATGAAAAACTGTTTTTT. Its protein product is CASSFGGFNEKLFF.

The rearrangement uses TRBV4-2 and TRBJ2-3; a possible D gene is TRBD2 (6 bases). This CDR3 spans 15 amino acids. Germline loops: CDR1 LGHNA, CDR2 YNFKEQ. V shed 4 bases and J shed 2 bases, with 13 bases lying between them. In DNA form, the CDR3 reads TGTGCCAGCAGCCCACGGGACTTTTTCACAGATACGCAGTATTTT. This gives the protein CASSPRDFFTDTQYF.

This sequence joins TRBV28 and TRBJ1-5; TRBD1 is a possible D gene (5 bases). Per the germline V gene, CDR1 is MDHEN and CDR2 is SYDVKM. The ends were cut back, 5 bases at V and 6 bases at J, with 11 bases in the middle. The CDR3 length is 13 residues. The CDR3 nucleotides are TGTGCCAGCAGTCTGACAGACATTCAGCCCCAGCATTTT. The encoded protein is CASSLTDIQPQHF.

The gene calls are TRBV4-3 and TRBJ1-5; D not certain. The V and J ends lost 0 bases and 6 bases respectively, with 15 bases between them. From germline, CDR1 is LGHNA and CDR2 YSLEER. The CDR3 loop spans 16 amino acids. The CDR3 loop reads CASSQDLGTAGQPQHF. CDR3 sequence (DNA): TGCGCCAGCAGCCAAGATTTGGGCACAGCGGGTCAGCCCCAGCATTTT.

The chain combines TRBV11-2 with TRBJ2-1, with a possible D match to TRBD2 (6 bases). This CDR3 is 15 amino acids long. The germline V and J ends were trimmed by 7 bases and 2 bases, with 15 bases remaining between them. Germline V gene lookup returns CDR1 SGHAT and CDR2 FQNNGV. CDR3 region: CASKPGLRTYNEQFF. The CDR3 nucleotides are TGTGCCAGCAAACCGGGACTCCGAACCTACAATGAGCAGTTCTTC.

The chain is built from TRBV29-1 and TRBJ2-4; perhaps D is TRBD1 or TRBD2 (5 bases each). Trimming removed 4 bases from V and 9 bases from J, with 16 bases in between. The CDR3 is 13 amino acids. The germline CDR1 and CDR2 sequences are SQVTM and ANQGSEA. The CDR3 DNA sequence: TGCAGCGTTGCTGAGGGGTATGTCGGCATTCAGTACTTC. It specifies CSVAEGYVGIQYF.

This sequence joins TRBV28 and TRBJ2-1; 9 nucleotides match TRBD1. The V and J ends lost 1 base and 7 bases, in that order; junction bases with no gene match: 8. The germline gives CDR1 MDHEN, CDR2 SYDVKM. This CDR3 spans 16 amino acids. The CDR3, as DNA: TGTGCCAGCAGTTTATTGGGGACAGGGTCCGGGAATGAGCAGTTCTTC. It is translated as CASSLLGTGSGNEQFF. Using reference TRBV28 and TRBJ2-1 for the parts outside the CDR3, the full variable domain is DVKVTQSSRYLVKRTGEKVFLECVQDMDHENMFWYRQDPGLGLRLIYFSYDVKMKEKGDIPEGYSVSREKKERFSLILESASTNQTSMYLCASSLLGTGSGNEQFFGPGTRLTVL.

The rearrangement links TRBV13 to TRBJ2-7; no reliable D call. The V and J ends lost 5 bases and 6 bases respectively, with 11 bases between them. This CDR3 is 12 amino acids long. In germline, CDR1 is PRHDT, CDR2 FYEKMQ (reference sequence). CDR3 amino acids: CASSPASGEQYF. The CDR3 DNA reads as TGTGCCAGCAGCCCCGCAAGTGGCGAGCAGTACTTC. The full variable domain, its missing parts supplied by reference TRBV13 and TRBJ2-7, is AAGVIQSPRHLIKEKRETATLKCYPIPRHDTVYWYQQGPGQDPQFLISFYEKMQSDKGSIPDRFSAQQFSDYHSELNMSSLELGDSALYFCASSPASGEQYFGPGTRLTVT.

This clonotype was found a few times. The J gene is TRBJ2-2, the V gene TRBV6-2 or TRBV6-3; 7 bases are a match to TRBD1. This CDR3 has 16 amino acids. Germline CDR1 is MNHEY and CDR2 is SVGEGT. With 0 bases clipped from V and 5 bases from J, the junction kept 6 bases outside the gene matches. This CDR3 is CASSYSAGGITGELFF. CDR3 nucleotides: TGTGCCAGCAGTTACTCAGCAGGGGGTATAACCGGGGAGCTGTTTTTT.